These 6 T cell receptor beta chains were sequenced from one sample in a study of blood T cell repertoires in COVID-19. TCRdb keeps only in-frame clones here, not all; method: immunoSEQ multiplex PCR. The profile shows around 180,000 clones, around 89% of them singletons. The specimen was peripheral blood. These receptors came from a man in his sixties with acute or convalescent COVID-19.

This clone was observed a single time. This chain connects TRBV18 to TRBJ1-5, with D uncertain. CDR1 is KGHSH, CDR2 LQKENI, per germline. The ends were cut back, 1 base at V and 2 bases at J, with 6 bases in the middle. CDR3 length: 14 residues. CDR3 sequence reads: CASSPQEGNQPQHF. The CDR3 coding sequence is TGTGCCAGCTCACCACAGGAGGGCAATCAGCCCCAGCATTTT.

This sequence joins TRBV27 and TRBJ2-1; D call uncertain. The CDR3 extends over 13 amino acids. The V gene lost 3 bases and the J gene lost 1 base, with 4 bases spanning the gap. CDR1 MNHEY and CDR2 SMNVEV come from the germline V gene (reference sequence). The chain's CDR3 is CASSFQSYNEQFF. The DNA of the CDR3 is TGTGCCAGCAGTTTTCAATCCTACAATGAGCAGTTCTTC.

The V gene is TRBV4-1, the J gene TRBJ2-1, with D maybe TRBD2 (6 bases). V was clipped by 3 bases and J by 4 bases, with 22 bases between them. Germline assignment: CDR1 MGHRA and CDR2 YSYEKL. The length of the CDR3 is 18 residues. In nucleotides, the CDR3 is TGCGCCAGCAGCCAGGAGCAGGGACTCCAGGTCGCTTACAATGAGCAGTTCTTC. This translates into CASSQEQGLQVAYNEQFF.

The chain joins TRBV5-1 to TRBJ2-5, with 12 bases that match TRBD2. CDR1 and CDR2 from the germline V gene are SGHRS and YFSETQ. V dropped 2 bases and J dropped 5; count of bases not matched to a gene: 10. The CDR3 loop spans 17 amino acids. The CDR3 is CASSFSPSGGASETQYF. The CDR3 DNA follows: TGCGCCAGCAGCTTTTCTCCTAGCGGGGGGGCATCTGAGACCCAGTACTTC.

For the CDR3, the DNA is TGTGCCATCAGTGAAAGACACCCACTTGCAACTAATGAAAAACTGTTTTTT. Translation gives CAISERHPLATNEKLFF. The gene calls are TRBV10-3 and TRBJ1-4, with D unresolved. CDR3 length: 17 amino acids. V lost 3 bases and J lost 0, with 14 bases in between. Germline V CDR1 and CDR2: ENHRY, SYGVKD.

The genes are TRBV14 and TRBJ2-3; 7 nucleotides line up with TRBD2. Trimming cost V 2 bases and J 7 bases; bases outside gene matches: 9. This CDR3 has 15 residues. Germline V gene sequence: CDR1 SGHDN, CDR2 FVKESK. In DNA form, the CDR3 reads TGTGCCAGCAGCCAATACGGGAGGCCCCCCAATACGCAGTATTTT. It codes for CASSQYGRPPNTQYF. Filled out from reference TRBV14 and TRBJ2-3, the complete variable domain reads EAGVTQFPSHSVIEKGQTVTLRCDPISGHDNLYWYRRVMGKEIKFLLHFVKESKQDESGMPNNRFLAERTGGTYSTLKVQPAELEDSGVYFCASSQYGRPPNTQYFGPGTRLTVL.